This TCR beta chain derives from a study of CD8+ T cells in alopecia areata (dated by TCRdb to the late 2010s). In terms of the full investigation: Treated patients were enrolled in an open-label pilot trial of oral tofacitinib, 5 to 10 mg twice daily, for moderate-to-severe alopecia areata. Tofacitinib was given for 6 to 18 months, followed by 6 months of follow-up off drug to assess delayed response and recurrence. For the treated patients, the SALT score, which quantifies what percentage of scalp surface area is affected, served as the measure of disease severity. To study T cell clonal expansion in alopecia areata, the researchers applied high-throughput TCRbeta sequencing to both the C3H/HeJ mouse model and human patients. On the human side, TCRbeta sequencing was run on scalp tissue and on sorted CD4+ and CD8+ peripheral blood T cells from healthy controls and from alopecia areata patients with either patchy or totalis/universalis disease. Biopsies were taken from tofacitinib-treated patients at baseline and again at 4 and 24 weeks into treatment, and several of those patients also had a later scalp biopsy. Scalp clonality was compared among normal scalp (n=4), patchy alopecia areata scalp (n=8), and alopecia totalis/universalis scalp (n=8). RNA came from the PAXgene miRNA kit for fixed scalp, the miRNeasy kit for PBMCs, and the RNeasy kit for mouse skin. TCRbeta CDR3 regions were amplified by immunoSEQ multiplex PCR with 35 Vbeta forward and 13 Jbeta reverse primers.

The time point tag for this specimen amounts to: around 4 weeks on oral tofacitinib. What the treatment or condition label conveys for this sample: oral pan-JAK inhibitor, 5-10 mg twice daily. Peripheral blood and lesional scalp punch biopsies were obtained from patients with alopecia areata. After PBMCs were isolated by density centrifugation and stained for CD3, CD4 and CD8, a FACSAria was used to sort CD4+ and CD8+ T cells. As for this clone: Its antigen has not been determined. The input lacks base qualities; no much larger clone sits a single base away.

Library preparation was by the immunoSEQ multiplex PCR assay. For TCR sequencing, RNA was extracted from every sample and reverse transcribed into cDNA to serve as template. SuperScript III was used to make first-strand cDNA, primed with a 2:1 mix of oligo-dT and random hexamers. Amplification bias was assessed with a synthetic immune receptor repertoire, and residual bias was removed computationally. Per the authors' processing: Raw reads were preprocessed for error removal, and CDR3 was defined according to IMGT conventions as running from the conserved cysteine to phenylalanine. Clonality was computed as 1 minus the Shannon entropy, with the entropy normalized by log2 of the number of productive unique TCRs. CD4 or CD8 identity of scalp clones was inferred by cross-referencing scalp TCRbeta sequences with sorted blood CD4 and CD8 repertoires. TCRdb mirrors the immuneACCESS table, restricted to in-frame sequences. Some clones are absent from its copies; in checked studies, under half trace to an unresolved V gene, and the reason for the others is unknown. V and J calls and clone size are as listed in that table; D and trimming were resolved from the DNA. The sample contains about 42,000 clones, roughly two thirds of them found a single time. 21% of the sample rests with the top ten.

Here is what the overall study found, with its caveats: Higher clonality and more expanded CD8+ clones were observed in lesional scalp than in normal scalp, particularly in alopecia totalis/universalis, a finding suggestive of antigenic drive. Tofacitinib significantly lowered scalp clonality and the number of expanded CD8+ clones among the top 100 scalp clones. Shared TCR sequences between patients were less evident than in mice, which may be partly attributable to HLA diversity in the patient population. Many expanded lesional clones were found to persist in scalp and blood during tofacitinib treatment, and relapse after treatment cessation may be partly explained by this persistence. Resident alphabeta T cells in normal human skin are also sequenced, complicating scalp TCR repertoire analysis, unlike mouse skin dominated by gammadelta T cells. Because the treated cohort was small and had just a single nonresponder, larger studies are needed to establish links between baseline CD8+ expansion and response.

V trim: 6 bases; J trim: 0 bases; unmatched bases: 13. The germline V gene sets CDR1 to SGHAT and CDR2 to FQNNGV. Counted from cysteine to phenylalanine, this CDR3 has 17 amino acids. Only the CDR3 DNA stays, 51 bases, in frame from base 1. The input for sequencing was CD8+ T cells sorted from blood, taken at week 4, from a patient treated with tofacitinib. The chain was built from TRBV11-2 and TRBJ1-2, with 7 bases aligning to TRBD1. This sequence originates from a human donor with alopecia areata. The CDR3: CASSQIQGTLANYGYTF. In nucleotide form, the sequence is TGTGCCAGCAGTCAAATACAGGGGACATTGGCTAACTATGGCTACACCTTC.